Listed below are T cell receptor beta chains from one sample, sequenced in a study of read filtering for tumor transcriptome and immune sequencing. TCRdb re-called the reads with MiXCR, one entry per CDR3 protein. The table includes fewer than 50,000 distinct CDR3 sequences, around 15% detected once. Source material: a population of CD138-negative cells sorted from bone marrow. The receptors shown here come from a donor at least 40 years old with multiple myeloma. The CDR3 runs from the conserved cysteine through the conserved F or W. The order of the fields is J gene, clone size, D gene, V gene, CDR3 DNA, CDR3 protein. D genes are given only for firm matches. Clone size is given for some rows only: seen once, a few or many times, or a class if the clone is expanded.

>TRBJ2-5|few|-|TRBV5-8
TGTGCCAGCAGCCCACCGACTAATCAAGAGACCCAGTACTTC
CASSPPTNQETQYF
>TRBJ2-7|many|TRBD2|TRBV12-3/TRBV12-4
TGTGCCAGCAGCTCTTCTCTGACTAGCGCCTACGAGCAGTACTTC
CASSSSLTSAYEQYF
>TRBJ1-1|many|TRBD1|TRBV14
TGTGCCAGCAGTTGGGACAGGGTGACTGAAGCTTTCTTT
CASSWDRVTEAFF
>TRBJ1-5|many|-|TRBV11-3
TGTGCCAGCAGCGAAGAGGGTAGCAATCAGCCCCAGCATTTT
CASSEEGSNQPQHF
>TRBJ2-1|many|TRBD2|TRBV29-1
TGCAGCGTTGAACTCCAGACTAGCGGGAGTCTAAATGAGCAGTTCTTC
CSVELQTSGSLNEQFF
>TRBJ1-1|many|-|TRBV6-6
TGTGCCAGCAGTGAGCGGATCACTGAAGCTTTCTTT
CASSERITEAFF
>TRBJ2-1|-|TRBD2|TRBV20-1
TGCAGTGCTAGAGAAGCGGGACGACCAAGCTCCTACAATGAGCAGTTCTTC
CSAREAGRPSSYNEQFF
>TRBJ2-1|medium-sized|-|TRBV5-1
TGCGCCAGCAGCGGGACGTCGAGCTCCTACAATGAGCAGTTCTTC
CASSGTSSSYNEQFF
>TRBJ1-5|many|-|TRBV28
TGTGCCAGCATTCACACAGGGATGGGCAATCAGCCCCAGCATTTT
CASIHTGMGNQPQHF
>TRBJ2-2|-|-|TRBV28
TGTGCCAGCACCGGGGGCGCCGGGGACACCGGGGAGCTGTTTTTT
CASTGGAGDTGELFF
>TRBJ1-2|-|-|TRBV29-1
TGCAGCGTTGAAGGGGCGGATGGCTACACCTTC
CSVEGADGYTF
>TRBJ1-1|many|-|TRBV3-1
TGTGCCAGCAGCCAAGATAAGAATCGCGGCGACACTGAAGCTTTCTTT
CASSQDKNRGDTEAFF
>TRBJ2-1|many|TRBD1|TRBV28
TGTGCCAGCAGGCCTAGACAGGGGGTCAATGAGCAGTTCTTC
CASRPRQGVNEQFF
>TRBJ2-1|many|-|TRBV5-4
TGTGCCAGCAACCCTGGGGGAACTTCCTACAATGAGCAGTTCTTC
CASNPGGTSYNEQFF
>TRBJ1-4|many|TRBD1|TRBV20-1
TGCAGTGCTAGAGTCGTGAAGGGGGCTTGGGATGAAAAACTGTTTTTT
CSARVVKGAWDEKLFF
>TRBJ2-3|many|TRBD2|TRBV5-1
TGCGCCAGCAGCCCTGGAAATAGCGGGAGTTCAGATACGCAGTATTTT
CASSPGNSGSSDTQYF
>TRBJ1-5|many|-|TRBV28
TGTGCCAGCAGTTTACAGGGGCGTAACAATCAGCCCCAGCATTTT
CASSLQGRNNQPQHF
>TRBJ2-1|many|TRBD2|TRBV20-1
TGCAGTGCTAGAGATCGATCGAGCGGGAATTACAATGAGCTGTTCTTC
CSARDRSSGNYNELFF
>TRBJ1-2|-|-|TRBV7-8
TGTGCCAGCAGCCTAAACAGGGATTACTATGGCTACACCTTC
CASSLNRDYYGYTF
>TRBJ1-1|many|-|TRBV7-9
TGTGCCACATCAACAGGGATAAACACTGAAGCTTTCTTT
CATSTGINTEAFF
>TRBJ1-1|many|TRBD1|TRBV20-1
TGCAGTGCTAGCTATAACAGGGGGCAAACTGAAGCTTTCTTT
CSASYNRGQTEAFF
>TRBJ2-1|many|TRBD2|TRBV24-1
TGTGCCACCAGTGACGCCAGGACTAGCGGGACGAACAATGAGCAGTTCTTC
CATSDARTSGTNNEQFF
>TRBJ2-1|-|-|TRBV20-1
TGCAGTGCTAGAGACCCGGCGCGGGGCGCCTACAATGAGCAGTTCTTC
CSARDPARGAYNEQFF
>TRBJ2-7|many|-|TRBV4-3
TGCGCCAGCAGCCAAGATACGGGGGCAATCTACGAGCAGTACTTC
CASSQDTGAIYEQYF
>TRBJ2-3|few|TRBD1|TRBV7-9
TGTGCCAGCCGACCTGACGGGACAGGGCGGTCAGATACGCAGTATTTT
CASRPDGTGRSDTQYF
>TRBJ2-5|many|-|TRBV7-7
TGTGCTAGCAGCTTGGACCCATCAGATACCGTAGAGACCCAGTACTTC
CASSLDPSDTVETQYF
>TRBJ2-5|many|-|TRBV7-2
TGTGCCAGCAGCTTAGGTTCAGGGGTGATAGAGACCCAGTACTTC
CASSLGSGVIETQYF
>TRBJ2-1|many|TRBD2|TRBV3-1
TGTGCCAGCAGCCTCCAGGGACTAGCGGATTACAATGAGCAGTTCTTC
CASSLQGLADYNEQFF
>TRBJ2-2|many|TRBD1|TRBV19
TGTGCCAGTAGTCCCGGGACAGGGGACTACACCGGGGAGCTGTTTTTT
CASSPGTGDYTGELFF
>TRBJ2-4|-|TRBD2|TRBV11-3
TGTGCCAGCGGCACACACCTAGCGGGACTAGCCAAAAACATTCAGTACTTC
CASGTHLAGLAKNIQYF